What follows describes a single T cell receptor (beta chain). UMI-labeled 5' RACE produced the TCR beta libraries. Reanalyzing the 5' RACE reads, TCRdb keeps one entry per CDR3 protein, without DNA. The listing contains more than 15,000 distinct CDR3 sequences. The record originates from a study of human CD8 memory T cell subsets. CDR1 and CDR2 (germline): LGHDT, YNNKEL (reference sequence). The CDR3 spans 16 residues. This receptor was taken from a human donor in good health. J is TRBJ2-5 and V is TRBV3-1; TCRdb returns TRBD1, unconfirmable since there is no DNA. The sample was CD8+ stem-like memory T cells (TSCM and TCM) sorted from PBMCs. As for subset: stem-like memory CD8 T cells (TSTEM), CCR7+ PD-1- TIGIT-. CDR3 sequence reads: CASSHTKGREQETQYF.